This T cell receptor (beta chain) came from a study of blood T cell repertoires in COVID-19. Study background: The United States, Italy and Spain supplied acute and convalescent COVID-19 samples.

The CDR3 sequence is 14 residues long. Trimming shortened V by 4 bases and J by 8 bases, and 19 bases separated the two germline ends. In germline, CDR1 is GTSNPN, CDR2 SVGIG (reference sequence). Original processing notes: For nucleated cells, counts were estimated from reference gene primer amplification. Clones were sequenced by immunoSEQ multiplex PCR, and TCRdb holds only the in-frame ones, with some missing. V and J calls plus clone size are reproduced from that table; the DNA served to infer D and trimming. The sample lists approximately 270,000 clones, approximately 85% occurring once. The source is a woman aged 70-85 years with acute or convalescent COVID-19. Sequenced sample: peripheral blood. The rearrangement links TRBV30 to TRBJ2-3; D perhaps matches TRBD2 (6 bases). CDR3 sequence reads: CAWKTSVWGGTQYF. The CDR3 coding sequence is TGTGCCTGGAAGACTAGTGTTTGGGGAGGTACGCAGTATTTT. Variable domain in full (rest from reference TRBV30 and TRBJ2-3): SQTIHQWPATLVQPVGSPLSLECTVEGTSNPNLYWYRQAAGRGLQLLFYSVGIGQISSEVPQNLSASRPQDRQFILSSKKLLLSDSGFYLCAWKTSVWGGTQYFGPGTRLTVL.